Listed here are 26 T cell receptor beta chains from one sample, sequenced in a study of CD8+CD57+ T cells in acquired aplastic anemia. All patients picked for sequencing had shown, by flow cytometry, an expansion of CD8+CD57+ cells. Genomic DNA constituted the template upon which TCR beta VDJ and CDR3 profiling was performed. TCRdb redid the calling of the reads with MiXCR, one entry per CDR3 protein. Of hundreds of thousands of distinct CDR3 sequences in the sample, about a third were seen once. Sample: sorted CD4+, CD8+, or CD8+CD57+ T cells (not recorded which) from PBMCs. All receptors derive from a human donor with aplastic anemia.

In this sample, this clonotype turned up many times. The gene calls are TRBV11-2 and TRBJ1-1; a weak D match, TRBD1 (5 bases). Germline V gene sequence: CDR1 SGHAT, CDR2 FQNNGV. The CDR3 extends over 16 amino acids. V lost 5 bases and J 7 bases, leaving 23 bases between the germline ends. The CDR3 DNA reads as TGTGCCAGCAGCCCCTGGTTATTGGGGCAGTCAGGTGAAGCTTTCTTT. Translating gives CASSPWLLGQSGEAFF.

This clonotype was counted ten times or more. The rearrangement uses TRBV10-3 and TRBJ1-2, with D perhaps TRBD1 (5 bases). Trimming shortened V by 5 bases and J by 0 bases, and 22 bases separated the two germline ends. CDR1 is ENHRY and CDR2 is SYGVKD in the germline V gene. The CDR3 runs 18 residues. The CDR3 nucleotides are TGTGCCATCAGTTCCGCCGGGACCCCCAACGCGGCTAACTATGGCTACACCTTC. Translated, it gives CAISSAGTPNAANYGYTF.

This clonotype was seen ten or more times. In nucleotides, the CDR3 is TGCAGTGCTACCTTGGGACAGGGGGCATCTAACTATGGCTACACCTTC. This encodes CSATLGQGASNYGYTF. The chain has TRBV20-1 and TRBJ1-2, with TRBD1 matching over 12 bases. CDR1 and CDR2 (germline): DFQATT, SNEGSKA (reference sequence). The trim removed 4 bases at V and 0 bases at J, leaving 6 bases unmatched. The CDR3 contains 16 residues.

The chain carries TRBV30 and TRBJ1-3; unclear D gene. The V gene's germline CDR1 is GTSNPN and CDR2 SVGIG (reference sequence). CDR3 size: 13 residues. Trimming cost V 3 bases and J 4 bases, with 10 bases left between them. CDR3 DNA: TGTGCCTGGAGGTGGACCGGAGGAAACACCATATATTTT. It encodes CAWRWTGGNTIYF.

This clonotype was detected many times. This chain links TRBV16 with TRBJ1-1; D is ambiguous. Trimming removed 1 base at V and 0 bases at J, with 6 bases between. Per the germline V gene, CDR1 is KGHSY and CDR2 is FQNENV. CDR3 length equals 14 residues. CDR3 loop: CASSQLSLNTEAFF. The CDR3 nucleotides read TGTGCCAGCAGCCAATTATCACTGAACACTGAAGCTTTCTTT.

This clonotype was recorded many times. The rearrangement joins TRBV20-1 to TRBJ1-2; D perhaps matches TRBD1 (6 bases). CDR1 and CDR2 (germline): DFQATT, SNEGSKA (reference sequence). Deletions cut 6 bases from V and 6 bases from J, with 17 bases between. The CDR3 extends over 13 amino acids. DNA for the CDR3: TGCAGTGCCGAGGAGGAGGGGGGGCATGGCTACACCTTC. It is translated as CSAEEEGGHGYTF.

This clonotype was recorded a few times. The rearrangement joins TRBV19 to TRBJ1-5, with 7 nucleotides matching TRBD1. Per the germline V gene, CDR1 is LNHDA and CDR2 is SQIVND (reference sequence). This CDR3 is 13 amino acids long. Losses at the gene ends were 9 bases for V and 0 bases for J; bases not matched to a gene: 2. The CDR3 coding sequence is TGTGCCAGCGGGACAGATAGCAATCAGCCCCAGCATTTT. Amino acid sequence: CASGTDSNQPQHF. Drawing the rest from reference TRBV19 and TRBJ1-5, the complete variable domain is DGGITQSPKYLFRKEGQNVTLSCEQNLNHDAMYWYRQDPGQGLRLIYYSQIVNDFQKGDIAEGYSVSREKKESFPLTVTSAQKNPTAFYLCASGTDSNQPQHFGDGTRLSIL.

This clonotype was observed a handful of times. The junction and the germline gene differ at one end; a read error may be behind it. The CDR3 is CASSTTTLTGRSGNTIYF. DNA of the CDR3: TGTGCCAGCAGTACTACCACCTTGACAGGCCGCTCTGGAAACACCATATATTTT. The chain combines TRBV10-3 with TRBJ1-3; perhaps TRBD1 as D (6 bases). Germline-derived CDR1 and CDR2 are ENHRY and SYGVKD. The CDR3 totals 18 residues.

CDR3 residues: CASSPDVTYEQYF. The CDR3 DNA reads as TGCGCCAGCAGCCCCGATGTAACCTACGAGCAGTACTTC. The chain recombines TRBV4-3 with TRBJ2-7; D unclear. V lost 4 bases, J lost 2 bases, and 9 bases lay in between. The CDR3 has 13 amino acids. The germline CDR1 and CDR2 sequences are LGHNA and YSLEER.

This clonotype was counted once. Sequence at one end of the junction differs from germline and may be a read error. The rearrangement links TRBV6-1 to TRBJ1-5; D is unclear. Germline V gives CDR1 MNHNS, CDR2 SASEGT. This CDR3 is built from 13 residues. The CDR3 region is CACSLYSNQPQHF. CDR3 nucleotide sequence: TGTGCCTGCAGTCTCTATAGCAATCAGCCCCAGCATTTT.

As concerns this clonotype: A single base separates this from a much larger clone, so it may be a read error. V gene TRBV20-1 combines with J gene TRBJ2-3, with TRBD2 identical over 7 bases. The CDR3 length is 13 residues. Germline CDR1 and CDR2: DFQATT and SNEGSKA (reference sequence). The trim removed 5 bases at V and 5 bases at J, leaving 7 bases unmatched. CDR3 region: CSAGALAVDTQYF. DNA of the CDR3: TGCAGTGCTGGAGCGCTAGCGGTAGATACGCAGTATTTT.

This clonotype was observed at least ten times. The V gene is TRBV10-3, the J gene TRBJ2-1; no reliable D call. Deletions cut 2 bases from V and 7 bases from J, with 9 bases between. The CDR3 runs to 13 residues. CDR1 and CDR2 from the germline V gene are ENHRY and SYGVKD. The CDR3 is CAISEVGRNEQFF. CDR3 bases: TGTGCCATCAGTGAGGTAGGAAGGAATGAGCAGTTCTTC.

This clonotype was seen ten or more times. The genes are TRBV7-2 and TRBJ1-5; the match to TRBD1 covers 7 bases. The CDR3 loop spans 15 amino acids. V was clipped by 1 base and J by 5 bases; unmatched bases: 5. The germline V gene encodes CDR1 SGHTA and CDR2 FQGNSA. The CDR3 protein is CASSLGQGGHQPQHF. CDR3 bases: TGTGCCAGCAGCTTAGGACAGGGCGGGCATCAGCCCCAGCATTTT.

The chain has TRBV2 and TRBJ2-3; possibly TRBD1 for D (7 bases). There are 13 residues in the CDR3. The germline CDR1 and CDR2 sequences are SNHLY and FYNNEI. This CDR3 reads CASGQGDSDTQYF. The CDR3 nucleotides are TGTGCTAGCGGTCAGGGGGACTCGGATACGCAGTATTTT.

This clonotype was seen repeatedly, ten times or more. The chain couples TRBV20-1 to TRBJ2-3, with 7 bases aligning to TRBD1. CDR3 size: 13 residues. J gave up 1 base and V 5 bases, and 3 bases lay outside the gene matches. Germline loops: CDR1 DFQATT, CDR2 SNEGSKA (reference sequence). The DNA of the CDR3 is TGCAGTGCTCGGACAGGAGGCACAGATACGCAGTATTTT. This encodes CSARTGGTDTQYF.

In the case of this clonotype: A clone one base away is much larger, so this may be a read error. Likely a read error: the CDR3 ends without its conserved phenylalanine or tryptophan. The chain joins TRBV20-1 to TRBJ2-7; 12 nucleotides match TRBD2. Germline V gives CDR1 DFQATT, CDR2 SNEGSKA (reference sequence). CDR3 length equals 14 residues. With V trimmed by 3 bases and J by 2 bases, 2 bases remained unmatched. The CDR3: CSASSSGRAYEQYS. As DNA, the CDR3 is TGCAGTGCTAGCTCTAGCGGGAGGGCCTACGAGCAGTACTCC.

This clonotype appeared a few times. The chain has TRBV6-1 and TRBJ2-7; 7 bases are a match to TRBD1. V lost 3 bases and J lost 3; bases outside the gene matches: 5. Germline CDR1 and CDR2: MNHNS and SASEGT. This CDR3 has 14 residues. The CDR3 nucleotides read TGTGCCAGCAGTGACCAGGGGGAAAACTACGAGCAGTACTTC. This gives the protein CASSDQGENYEQYF.

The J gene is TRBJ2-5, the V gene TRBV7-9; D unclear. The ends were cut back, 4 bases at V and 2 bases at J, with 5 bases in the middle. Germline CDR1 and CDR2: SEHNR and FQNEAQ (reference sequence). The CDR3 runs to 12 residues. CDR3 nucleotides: TGTGCCAGCAGCTATATACAAGAGACCCAGTACTTC. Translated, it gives CASSYIQETQYF. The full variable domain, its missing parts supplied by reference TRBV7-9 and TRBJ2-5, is DTGVSQNPRHKITKRGQNVTFRCDPISEHNRLYWYRQTLGQGPEFLTYFQNEAQLEKSRLLSDRFSAERPKGSFSTLEIQRTEQGDSAMYLCASSYIQETQYFGPGTRLLVL.

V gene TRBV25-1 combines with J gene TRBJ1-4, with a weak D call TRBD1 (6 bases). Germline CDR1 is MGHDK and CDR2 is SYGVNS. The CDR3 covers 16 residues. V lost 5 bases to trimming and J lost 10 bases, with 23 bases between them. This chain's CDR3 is CASSLLRGGLFGKLFF. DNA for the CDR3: TGTGCCAGCAGTTTGCTTCGAGGGGGACTTTTCGGAAAACTGTTTTTT.

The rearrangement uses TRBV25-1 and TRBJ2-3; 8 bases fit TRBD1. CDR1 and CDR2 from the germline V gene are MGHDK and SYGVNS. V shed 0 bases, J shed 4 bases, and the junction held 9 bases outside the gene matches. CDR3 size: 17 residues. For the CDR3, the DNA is TGTGCCAGCAGTGAATATGGGACAGGCCGAATACCAGATACGCAGTATTTT. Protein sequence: CASSEYGTGRIPDTQYF.

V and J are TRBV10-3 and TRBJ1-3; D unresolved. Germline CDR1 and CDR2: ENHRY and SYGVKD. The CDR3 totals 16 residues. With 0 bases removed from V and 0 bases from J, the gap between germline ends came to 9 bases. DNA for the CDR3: TGTGCCATCAGTGAGTCCCCCCACAACTCTGGAAACACCATATATTTT. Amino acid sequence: CAISESPHNSGNTIYF.

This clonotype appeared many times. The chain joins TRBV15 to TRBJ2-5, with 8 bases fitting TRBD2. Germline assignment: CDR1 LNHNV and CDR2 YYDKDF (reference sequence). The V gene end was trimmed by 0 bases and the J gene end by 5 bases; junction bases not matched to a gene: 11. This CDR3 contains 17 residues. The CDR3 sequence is CATSRDLLAGGGETQYF. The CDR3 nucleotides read TGTGCCACCAGCAGAGATCTGCTGGCGGGAGGCGGTGAGACCCAGTACTTC.

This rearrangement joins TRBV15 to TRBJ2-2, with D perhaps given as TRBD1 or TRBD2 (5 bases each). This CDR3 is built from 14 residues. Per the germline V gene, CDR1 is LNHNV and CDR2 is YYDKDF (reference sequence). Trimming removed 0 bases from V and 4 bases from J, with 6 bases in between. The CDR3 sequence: CATSRERGTGELFF. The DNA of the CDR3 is TGTGCCACCAGCAGAGAGAGGGGCACCGGGGAGCTGTTTTTT.

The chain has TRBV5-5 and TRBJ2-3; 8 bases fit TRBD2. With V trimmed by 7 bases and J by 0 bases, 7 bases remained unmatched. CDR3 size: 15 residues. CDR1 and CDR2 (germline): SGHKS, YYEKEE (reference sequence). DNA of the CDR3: TGTGCCAGCCAGAGGACTAGCCTTAGCACAGATACGCAGTATTTT. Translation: CASQRTSLSTDTQYF.

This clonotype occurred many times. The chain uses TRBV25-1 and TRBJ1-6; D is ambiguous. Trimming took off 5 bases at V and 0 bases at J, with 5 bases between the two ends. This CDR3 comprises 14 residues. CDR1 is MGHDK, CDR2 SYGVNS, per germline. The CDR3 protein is CASSLNSYNSPLHF. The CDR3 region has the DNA TGTGCCAGCAGTCTTAACTCCTATAATTCACCCCTCCACTTT. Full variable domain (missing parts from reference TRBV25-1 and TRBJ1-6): EADIYQTPRYLVIGTGKKITLECSQTMGHDKMYWYQQDPGMELHLIHYSYGVNSTEKGDLSSESTVSRIRTEHFPLTLESARPSHTSQYLCASSLNSYNSPLHFGNGTRLTVT.

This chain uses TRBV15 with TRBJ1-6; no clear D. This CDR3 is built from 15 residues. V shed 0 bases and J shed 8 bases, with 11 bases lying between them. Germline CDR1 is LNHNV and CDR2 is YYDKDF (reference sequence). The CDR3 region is CATSREPSTYSPLHF. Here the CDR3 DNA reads TGTGCCACCAGCAGAGAGCCCTCTACTTATTCACCCCTCCACTTT. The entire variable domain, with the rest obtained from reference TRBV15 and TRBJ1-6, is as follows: DAMVIQNPRYQVTQFGKPVTLSCSQTLNHNVMYWYQQKSSQAPKLLFHYYDKDFNNEADTPDNFQSRRPNTSFCFLDIRSPGLGDTAMYLCATSREPSTYSPLHFGNGTRLTVT.